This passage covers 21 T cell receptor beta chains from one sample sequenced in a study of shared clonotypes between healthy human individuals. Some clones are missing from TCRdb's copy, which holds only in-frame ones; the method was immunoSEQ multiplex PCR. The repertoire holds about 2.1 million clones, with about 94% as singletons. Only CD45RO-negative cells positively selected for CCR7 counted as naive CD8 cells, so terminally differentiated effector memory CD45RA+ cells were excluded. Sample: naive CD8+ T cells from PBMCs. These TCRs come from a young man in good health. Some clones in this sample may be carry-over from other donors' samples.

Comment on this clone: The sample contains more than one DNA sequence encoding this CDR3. CDR3 DNA: TGTGCCATCAGTGAGTCTAGAGAGACCCAGTACTTC. This sequence encodes CAISESRETQYF. This rearrangement joins TRBV10-3 to TRBJ2-5; no reliable D call. CDR3 length: 12 residues. Germline CDR1 is ENHRY and CDR2 is SYGVKD. Trimming took off 0 bases at V and 4 bases at J, with 3 bases between the two ends.

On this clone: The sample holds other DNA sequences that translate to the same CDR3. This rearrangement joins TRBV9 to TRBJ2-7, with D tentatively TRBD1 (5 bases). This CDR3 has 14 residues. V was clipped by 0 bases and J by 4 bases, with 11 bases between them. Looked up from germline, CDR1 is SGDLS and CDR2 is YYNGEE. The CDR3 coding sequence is TGTGCCAGCAGCGTAGGGGGCACGGGTTACGAGCAGTACTTC. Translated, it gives CASSVGGTGYEQYF.

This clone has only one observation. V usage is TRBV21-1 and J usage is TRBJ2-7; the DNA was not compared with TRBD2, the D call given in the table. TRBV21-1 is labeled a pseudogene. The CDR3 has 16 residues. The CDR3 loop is CASSKVASGRPYEQYF. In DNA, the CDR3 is TGTGCCAGCAGCAAAGTGGCTAGCGGGAGACCCTACGAGCAGTACTTC.

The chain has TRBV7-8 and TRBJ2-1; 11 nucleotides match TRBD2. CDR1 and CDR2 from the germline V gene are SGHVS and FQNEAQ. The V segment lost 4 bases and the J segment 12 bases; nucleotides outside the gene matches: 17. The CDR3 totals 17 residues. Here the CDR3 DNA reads TGTGCCAGCAGCTCCACTAGCGGGAGACTCTACAATGATGGGCAGTTCTTC. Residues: CASSSTSGRLYNDGQFF.

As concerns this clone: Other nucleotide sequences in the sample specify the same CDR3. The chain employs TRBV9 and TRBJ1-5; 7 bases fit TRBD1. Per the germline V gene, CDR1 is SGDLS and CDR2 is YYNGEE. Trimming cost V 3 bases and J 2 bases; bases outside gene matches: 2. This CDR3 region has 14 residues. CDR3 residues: CASSAGGGNQPQHF. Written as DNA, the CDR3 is TGTGCCAGCAGCGCAGGGGGGGGCAATCAGCCCCAGCATTTT.

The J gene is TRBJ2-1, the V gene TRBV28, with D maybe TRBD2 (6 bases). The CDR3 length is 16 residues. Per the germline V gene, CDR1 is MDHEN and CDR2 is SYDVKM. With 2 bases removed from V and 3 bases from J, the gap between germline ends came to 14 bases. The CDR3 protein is CASSLVRGKDYNEQFF. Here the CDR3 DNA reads TGTGCCAGCAGTTTAGTCCGCGGGAAGGACTACAATGAGCAGTTCTTC.

Written as DNA, the CDR3 is TGTGCCAGCAGTCCGGGACCGGTGAACACTGAAGCTTTCTTT. Residues: CASSPGPVNTEAFF. V and J are TRBV2 and TRBJ1-1, with D possibly TRBD1 on 5 matching bases. CDR3 length: 14 amino acids. Trimming took 5 bases from V and 0 from J, leaving 10 bases between them. Germline V gene lookup returns CDR1 SNHLY and CDR2 FYNNEI.

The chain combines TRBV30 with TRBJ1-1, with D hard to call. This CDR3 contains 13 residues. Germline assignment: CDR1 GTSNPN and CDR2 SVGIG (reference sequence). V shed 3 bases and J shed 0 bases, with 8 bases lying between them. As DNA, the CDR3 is TGTGCCTGGAGAGTTCAGGTGAACACTGAAGCTTTCTTT. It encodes CAWRVQVNTEAFF.

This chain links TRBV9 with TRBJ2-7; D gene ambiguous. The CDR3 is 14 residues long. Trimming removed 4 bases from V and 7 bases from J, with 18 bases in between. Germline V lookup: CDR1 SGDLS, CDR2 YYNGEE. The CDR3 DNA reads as TGTGCCAGCAGCTTAACTCGGGCCTCCTGGGAGCAGTACTTC. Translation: CASSLTRASWEQYF. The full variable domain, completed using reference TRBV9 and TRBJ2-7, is DSGVTQTPKHLITATGQRVTLRCSPRSGDLSVYWYQQSLDQGLQFLIQYYNGEERAKGNILERFSAQQFPDLHSELNLSSLELGDSALYFCASSLTRASWEQYFGPGTRLTVT.

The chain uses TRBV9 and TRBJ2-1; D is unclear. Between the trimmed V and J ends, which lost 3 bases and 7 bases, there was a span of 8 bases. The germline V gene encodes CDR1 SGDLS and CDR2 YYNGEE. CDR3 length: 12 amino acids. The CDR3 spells CASSGTRNEQFF. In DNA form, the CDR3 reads TGTGCCAGCAGCGGGACCCGGAATGAGCAGTTCTTC.

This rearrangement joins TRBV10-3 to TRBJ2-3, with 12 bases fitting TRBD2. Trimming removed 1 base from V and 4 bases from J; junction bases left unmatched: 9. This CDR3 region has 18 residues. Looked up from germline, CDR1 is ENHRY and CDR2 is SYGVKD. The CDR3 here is CAISEWRLTSGSPDTQYF. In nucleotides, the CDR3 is TGTGCCATCAGTGAGTGGAGGTTGACTAGCGGGAGTCCAGATACGCAGTATTTT.

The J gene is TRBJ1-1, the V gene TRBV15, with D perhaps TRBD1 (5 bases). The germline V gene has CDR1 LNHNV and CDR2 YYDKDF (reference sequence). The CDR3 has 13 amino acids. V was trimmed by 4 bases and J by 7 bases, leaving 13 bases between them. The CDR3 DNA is TGTGCCACCAGCATGCACAGGTTAAGTGAAGCTTTCTTT. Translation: CATSMHRLSEAFF.

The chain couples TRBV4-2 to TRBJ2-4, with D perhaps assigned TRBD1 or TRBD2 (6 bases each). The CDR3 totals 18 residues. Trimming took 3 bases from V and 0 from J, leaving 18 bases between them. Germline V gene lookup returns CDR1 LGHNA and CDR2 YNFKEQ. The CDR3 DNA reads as TGTGCCAGCAGCCATCCGAATGGGGGGCGAGTAGCCAAAAACATTCAGTACTTC. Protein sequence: CASSHPNGGRVAKNIQYF.

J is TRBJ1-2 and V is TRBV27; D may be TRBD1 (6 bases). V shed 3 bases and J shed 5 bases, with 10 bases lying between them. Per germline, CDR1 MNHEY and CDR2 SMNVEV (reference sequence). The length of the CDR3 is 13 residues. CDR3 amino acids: CASSFAGEYGYTF. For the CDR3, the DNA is TGTGCCAGCAGTTTCGCAGGGGAGTATGGCTACACCTTC.

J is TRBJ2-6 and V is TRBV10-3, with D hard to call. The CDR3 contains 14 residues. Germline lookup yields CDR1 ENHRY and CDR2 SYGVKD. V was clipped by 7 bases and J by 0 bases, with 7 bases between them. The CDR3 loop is CAIMGYSGANVLTF. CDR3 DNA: TGTGCCATCATGGGATACTCTGGGGCCAACGTCCTGACTTTC.

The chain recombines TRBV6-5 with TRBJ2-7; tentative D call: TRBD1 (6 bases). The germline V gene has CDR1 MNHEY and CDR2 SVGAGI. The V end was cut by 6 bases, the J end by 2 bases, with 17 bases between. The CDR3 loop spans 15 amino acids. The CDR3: CASRPTGQSPYEQYF. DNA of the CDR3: TGTGCCAGCAGACCTACAGGGCAGTCCCCCTACGAGCAGTACTTC.

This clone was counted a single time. CDR3 protein: CASSLYTGTGELFF. The CDR3 DNA follows: TGTGCCAGCAGCTTATATACGGGAACCGGGGAGCTGTTTTTT. The V and J genes are TRBV7-8 and TRBJ2-2, with D possibly matching TRBD2 (5 bases). Germline CDR1 is SGHVS and CDR2 is FQNEAQ. The CDR3 spans 14 residues. Trimming took off 2 bases at V and 5 bases at J, with 9 bases between the two ends.

The CDR3 loop reads CAWRSDGNQPQHF. For the CDR3, the DNA is TGTGCCTGGAGGTCGGATGGCAATCAGCCCCAGCATTTT. The chain uses TRBV30 and TRBJ1-5, with unresolved D. The germline gives CDR1 GTSNPN, CDR2 SVGIG (reference sequence). V was trimmed by 3 bases and J by 2 bases, leaving 8 bases between them. This CDR3 has 13 amino acids.

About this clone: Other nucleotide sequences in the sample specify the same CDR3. CDR3 sequence reads: CAISDRGYSNQPQHF. CDR3 nucleotides: TGTGCCATCAGTGACAGGGGATATAGCAATCAGCCCCAGCATTTT. This rearrangement joins TRBV10-3 to TRBJ1-5; perhaps TRBD1 as D (6 bases). The CDR3 totals 15 residues. V was clipped by 3 bases and J by 0 bases, with 9 bases between them. From germline, CDR1 is ENHRY and CDR2 SYGVKD.

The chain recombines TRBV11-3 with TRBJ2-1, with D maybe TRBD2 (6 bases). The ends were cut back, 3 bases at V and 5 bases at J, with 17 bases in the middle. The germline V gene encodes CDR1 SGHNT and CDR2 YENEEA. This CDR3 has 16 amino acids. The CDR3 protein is CASSLEPEGLNNEQFF. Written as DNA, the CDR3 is TGTGCCAGCAGCTTGGAGCCGGAGGGCCTCAACAATGAGCAGTTCTTC.

CDR3 bases: TGTGCCAGCAGTTTATGGGGACTAGTCGGTTCCTACGAGCAGTACTTC. This encodes CASSLWGLVGSYEQYF. This sequence joins TRBV27 and TRBJ2-7; 8 bases fit TRBD2. V lost 1 base and J lost 1; bases outside the gene matches: 6. The germline CDR1 and CDR2 sequences are MNHEY and SMNVEV (reference sequence). The CDR3 totals 16 residues.